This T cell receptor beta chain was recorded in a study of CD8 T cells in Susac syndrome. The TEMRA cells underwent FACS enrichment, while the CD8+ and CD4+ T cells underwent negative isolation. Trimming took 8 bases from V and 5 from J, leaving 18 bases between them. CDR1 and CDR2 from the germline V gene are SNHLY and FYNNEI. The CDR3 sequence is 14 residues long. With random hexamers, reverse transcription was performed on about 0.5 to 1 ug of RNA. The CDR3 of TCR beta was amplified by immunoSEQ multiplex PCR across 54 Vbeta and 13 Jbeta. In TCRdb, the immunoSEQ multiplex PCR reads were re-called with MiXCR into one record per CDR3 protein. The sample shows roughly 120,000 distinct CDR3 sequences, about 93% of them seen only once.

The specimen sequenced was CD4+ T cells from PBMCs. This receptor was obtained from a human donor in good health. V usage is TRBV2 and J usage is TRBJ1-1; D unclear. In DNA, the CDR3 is TGTGCCAGCTCCGCAGGACGGACGATTACTGAAGCTTTCTTT. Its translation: CASSAGRTITEAFF.